This T cell receptor (beta chain) came from a study of blood T cell repertoires in COVID-19. Measured with immunoSEQ multiplex PCR; TCRdb has only the in-frame clones, and not every one. In the table there are hundreds of thousands of clones, over 75% of which are singletons. Germline loops: CDR1 KGHSH, CDR2 LQKENI. Trimming removed 2 bases from V and 4 bases from J, with 11 bases in between. The CDR3 runs to 15 residues. All enrollees were about 18 to 95 years old and from 24 US areas. What was sequenced was PBMCs or T cells enriched from blood (not recorded which). This clonotype was sampled from a woman in her thirties or forties with acute COVID-19. The chain recombines TRBV18 with TRBJ2-2; TRBD2 is a possible D gene (6 bases). For the CDR3, the DNA is TGTGCCAGCTCACCATACGGGGAGGTCACCGGGGAGCTGTTTTTT. Translation gives CASSPYGEVTGELFF. Based on the CDR3 plus reference TRBV18 and TRBJ2-2, the full variable domain is NAGVMQNPRHLVRRRGQEARLRCSPMKGHSHVYWYRQLPEEGLKFMVYLQKENIIDESGMPKERFSAEFPKEGPSILRIQQVVRGDSAAYFCASSPYGEVTGELFFGEGSRLTVL.